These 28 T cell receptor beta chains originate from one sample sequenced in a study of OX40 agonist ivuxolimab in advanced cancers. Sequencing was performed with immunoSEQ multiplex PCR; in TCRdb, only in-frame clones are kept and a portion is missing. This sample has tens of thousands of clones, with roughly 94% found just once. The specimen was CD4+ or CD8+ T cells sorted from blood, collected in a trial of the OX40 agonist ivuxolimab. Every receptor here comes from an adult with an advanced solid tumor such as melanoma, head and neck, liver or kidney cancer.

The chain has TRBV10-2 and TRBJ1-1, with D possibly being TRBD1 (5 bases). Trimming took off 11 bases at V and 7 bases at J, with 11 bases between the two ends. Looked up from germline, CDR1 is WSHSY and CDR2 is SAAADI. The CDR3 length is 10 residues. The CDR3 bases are TGCGCCTCATGGGGGAATGAAGCTTTCTTT. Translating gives CASWGNEAFF.

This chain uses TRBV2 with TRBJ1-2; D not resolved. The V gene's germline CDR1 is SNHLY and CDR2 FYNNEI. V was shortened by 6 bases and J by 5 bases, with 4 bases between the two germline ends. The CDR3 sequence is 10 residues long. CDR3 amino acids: CASREYGYTF. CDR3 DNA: TGTGCCAGCAGGGAGTATGGCTACACCTTC.

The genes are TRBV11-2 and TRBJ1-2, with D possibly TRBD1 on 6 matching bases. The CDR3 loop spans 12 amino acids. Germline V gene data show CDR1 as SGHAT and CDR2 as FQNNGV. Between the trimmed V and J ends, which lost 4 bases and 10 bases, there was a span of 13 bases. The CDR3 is CASSSLTGTYTF. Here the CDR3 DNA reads TGTGCCAGCAGCTCGCTTACAGGGACCTACACCTTC.

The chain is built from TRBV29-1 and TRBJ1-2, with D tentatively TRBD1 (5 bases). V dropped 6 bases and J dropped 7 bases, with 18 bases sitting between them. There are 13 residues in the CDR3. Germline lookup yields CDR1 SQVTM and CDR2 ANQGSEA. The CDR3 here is CSVNRGGGSGYTF. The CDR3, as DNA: TGCAGCGTGAACCGGGGCGGTGGGAGTGGCTACACCTTC. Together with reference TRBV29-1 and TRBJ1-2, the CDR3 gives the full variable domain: SAVISQKPSRDICQRGTSLTIQCQVDSQVTMMFWYRQQPGQSLTLIATANQGSEATYESGFVIDKFPISRPNLTFSTLTVSNMSPEDSSIYLCSVNRGGGSGYTFGSGTRLTVV.

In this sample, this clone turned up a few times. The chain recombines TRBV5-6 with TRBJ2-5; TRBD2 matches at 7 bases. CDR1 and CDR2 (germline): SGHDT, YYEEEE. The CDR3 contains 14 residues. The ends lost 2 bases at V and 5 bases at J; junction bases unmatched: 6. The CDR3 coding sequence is TGTGCCAGCAGCTTACTAGCGTCCTCCGAGACCCAGTACTTC. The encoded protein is CASSLLASSETQYF.

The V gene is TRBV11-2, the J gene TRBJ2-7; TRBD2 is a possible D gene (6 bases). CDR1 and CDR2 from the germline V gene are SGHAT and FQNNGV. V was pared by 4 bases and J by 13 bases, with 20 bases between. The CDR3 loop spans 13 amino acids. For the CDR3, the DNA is TGTGCCAGCAGCTCGGGACTCGCGGCTCCGTTTTACTTC. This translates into CASSSGLAAPFYF.

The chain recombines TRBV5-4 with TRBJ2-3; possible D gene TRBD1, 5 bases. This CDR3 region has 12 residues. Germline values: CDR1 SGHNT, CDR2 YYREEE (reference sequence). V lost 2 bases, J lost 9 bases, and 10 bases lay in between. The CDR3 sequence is CASSFGQGTQYF. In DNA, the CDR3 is TGTGCCAGCAGCTTTGGTCAGGGCACGCAGTATTTT.

The CDR3 is CASSLGPGSSYEQYF. The CDR3 DNA reads TGTGCCAGCAGCTTAGGGCCAGGTAGCTCCTACGAGCAGTACTTC. The J gene is TRBJ2-7, the V gene TRBV7-7; no reliable D call. The CDR3 has 15 residues. V was clipped by 1 base and J by 0 bases, with 10 bases between them. The germline V gene has CDR1 SSHAT and CDR2 FNYEAQ (reference sequence).

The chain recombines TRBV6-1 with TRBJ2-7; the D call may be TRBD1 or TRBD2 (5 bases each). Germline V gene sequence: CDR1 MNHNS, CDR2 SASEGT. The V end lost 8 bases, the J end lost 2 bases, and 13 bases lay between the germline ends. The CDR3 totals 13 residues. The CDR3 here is CASGWDAAYEQYF. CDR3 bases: TGTGCCAGCGGTTGGGACGCCGCCTACGAGCAGTACTTC.

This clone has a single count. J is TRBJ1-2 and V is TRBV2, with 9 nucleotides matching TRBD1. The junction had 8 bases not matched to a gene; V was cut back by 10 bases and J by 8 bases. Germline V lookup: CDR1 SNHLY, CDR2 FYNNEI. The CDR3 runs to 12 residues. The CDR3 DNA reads TGTGCCACCTTGGACAGGGGTAGAGGCTACACCTTC. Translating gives CATLDRGRGYTF. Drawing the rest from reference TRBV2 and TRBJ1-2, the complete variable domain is EPEVTQTPSHQVTQMGQEVILRCVPISNHLYFYWYRQILGQKVEFLVSFYNNEISEKSEIFDDQFSVERPDGSNFTLKIRSTKLEDSAMYFCATLDRGRGYTFGSGTRLTVV.

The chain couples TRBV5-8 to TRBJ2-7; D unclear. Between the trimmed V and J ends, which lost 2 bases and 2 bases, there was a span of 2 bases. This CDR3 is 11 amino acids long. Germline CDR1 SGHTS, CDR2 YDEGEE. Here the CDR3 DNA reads TGTGCCAGCAGCTTAACCTACGAGCAGTACTTC. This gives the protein CASSLTYEQYF.

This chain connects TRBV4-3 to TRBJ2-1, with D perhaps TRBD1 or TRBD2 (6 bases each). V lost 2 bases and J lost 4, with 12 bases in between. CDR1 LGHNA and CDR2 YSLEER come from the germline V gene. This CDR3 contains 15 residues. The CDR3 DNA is TGCGCCAGCAGCCAAAGGGGGGACGTGTACAATGAGCAGTTCTTC. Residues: CASSQRGDVYNEQFF.

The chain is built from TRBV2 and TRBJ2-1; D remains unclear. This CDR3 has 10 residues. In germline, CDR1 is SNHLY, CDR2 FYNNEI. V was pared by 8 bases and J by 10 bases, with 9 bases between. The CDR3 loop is CASRLREQFF. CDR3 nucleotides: TGTGCCAGCCGCCTCAGGGAGCAGTTCTTC.

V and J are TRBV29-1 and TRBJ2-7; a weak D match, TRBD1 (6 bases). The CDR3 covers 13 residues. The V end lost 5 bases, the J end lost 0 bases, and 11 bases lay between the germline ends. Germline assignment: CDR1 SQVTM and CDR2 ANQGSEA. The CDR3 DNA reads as TGCAGCGTTAGGACAGTGCCCTCCTACGAGCAGTACTTC. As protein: CSVRTVPSYEQYF.

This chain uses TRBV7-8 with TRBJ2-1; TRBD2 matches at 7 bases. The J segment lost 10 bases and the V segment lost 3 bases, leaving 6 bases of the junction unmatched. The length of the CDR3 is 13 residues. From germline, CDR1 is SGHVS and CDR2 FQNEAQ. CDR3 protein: CASSLGGSREQFF. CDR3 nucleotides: TGTGCCAGCAGCTTGGGCGGGAGTCGGGAGCAGTTCTTC. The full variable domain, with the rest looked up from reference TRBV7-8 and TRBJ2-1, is GAGVSQSPRYKVAKRGQDVALRCDPISGHVSLFWYQQALGQGPEFLTYFQNEAQLDKSGLPSDRFFAERPEGSVSTLKIQRTQQEDSAVYLCASSLGGSREQFFGPGTRLTVL.

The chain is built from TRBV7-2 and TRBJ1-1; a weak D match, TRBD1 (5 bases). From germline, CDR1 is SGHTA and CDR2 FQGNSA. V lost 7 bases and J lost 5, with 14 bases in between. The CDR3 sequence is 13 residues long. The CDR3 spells CASKGRVGTEAFF. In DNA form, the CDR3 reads TGTGCCAGCAAGGGCAGGGTGGGTACTGAAGCTTTCTTT.

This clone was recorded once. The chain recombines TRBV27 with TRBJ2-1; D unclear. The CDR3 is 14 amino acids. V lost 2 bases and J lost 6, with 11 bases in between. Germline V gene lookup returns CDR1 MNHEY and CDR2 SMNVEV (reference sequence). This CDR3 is CASSLRERANEQFF. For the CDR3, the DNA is TGTGCCAGCAGTTTACGTGAAAGGGCCAATGAGCAGTTCTTC.

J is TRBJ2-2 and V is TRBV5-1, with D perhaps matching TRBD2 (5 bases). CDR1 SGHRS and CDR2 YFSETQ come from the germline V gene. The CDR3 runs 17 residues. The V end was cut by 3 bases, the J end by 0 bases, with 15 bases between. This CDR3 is CASSSPRGRANTGELFF. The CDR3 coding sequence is TGCGCCAGCAGCTCCCCAAGAGGGAGAGCGAACACCGGGGAGCTGTTTTTT. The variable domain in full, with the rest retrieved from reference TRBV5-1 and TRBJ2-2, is KAGVTQTPRYLIKTRGQQVTLSCSPISGHRSVSWYQQTPGQGLQFLFEYFSETQRNKGNFPGRFSGRQFSNSRSEMNVSTLELGDSALYLCASSSPRGRANTGELFFGEGSRLTVL.

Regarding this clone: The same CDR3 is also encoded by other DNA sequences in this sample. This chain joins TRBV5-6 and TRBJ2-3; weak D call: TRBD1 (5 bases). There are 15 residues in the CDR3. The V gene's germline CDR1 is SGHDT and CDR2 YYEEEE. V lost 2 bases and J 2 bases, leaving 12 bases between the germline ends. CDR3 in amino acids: CASSFGTGYTDTQYF. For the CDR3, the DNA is TGTGCCAGCAGCTTTGGTACAGGATACACAGATACGCAGTATTTT.

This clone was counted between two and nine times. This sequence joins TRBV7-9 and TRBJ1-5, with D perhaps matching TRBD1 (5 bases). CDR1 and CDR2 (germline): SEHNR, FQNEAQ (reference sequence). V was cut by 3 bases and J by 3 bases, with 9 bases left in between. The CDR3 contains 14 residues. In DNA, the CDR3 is TGTGCCAGCAGCTTTGGGGGTGTCAATCAGCCCCAGCATTTT. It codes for CASSFGGVNQPQHF.

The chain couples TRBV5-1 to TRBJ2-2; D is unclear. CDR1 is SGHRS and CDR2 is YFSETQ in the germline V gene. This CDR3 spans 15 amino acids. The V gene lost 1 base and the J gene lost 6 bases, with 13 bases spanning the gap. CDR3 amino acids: CASSLSRSAPGELFF. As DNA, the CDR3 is TGCGCCAGCAGCTTGTCCAGGTCCGCCCCCGGGGAGCTGTTTTTT. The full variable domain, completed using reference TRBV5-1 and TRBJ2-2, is KAGVTQTPRYLIKTRGQQVTLSCSPISGHRSVSWYQQTPGQGLQFLFEYFSETQRNKGNFPGRFSGRQFSNSRSEMNVSTLELGDSALYLCASSLSRSAPGELFFGEGSRLTVL.

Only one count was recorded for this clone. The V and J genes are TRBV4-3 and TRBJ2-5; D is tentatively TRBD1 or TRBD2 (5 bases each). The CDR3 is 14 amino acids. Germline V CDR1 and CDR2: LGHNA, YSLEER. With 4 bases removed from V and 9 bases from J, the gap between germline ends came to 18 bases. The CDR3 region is CASSPFGTDSAQYF. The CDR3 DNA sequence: TGCGCCAGCAGCCCCTTCGGGACCGACTCAGCCCAGTACTTC.

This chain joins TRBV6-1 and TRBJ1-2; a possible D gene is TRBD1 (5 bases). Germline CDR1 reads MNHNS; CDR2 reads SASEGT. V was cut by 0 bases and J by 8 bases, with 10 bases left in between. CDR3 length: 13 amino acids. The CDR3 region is CASSEAEGIGYTF. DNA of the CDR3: TGTGCCAGCAGTGAAGCGGAGGGGATCGGCTACACCTTC.

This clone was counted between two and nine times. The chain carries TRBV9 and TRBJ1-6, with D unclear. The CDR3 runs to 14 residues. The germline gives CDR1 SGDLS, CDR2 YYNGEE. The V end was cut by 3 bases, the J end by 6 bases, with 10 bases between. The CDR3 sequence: CASSEDGVNSPLHF. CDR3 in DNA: TGTGCCAGCAGCGAGGACGGAGTTAATTCACCCCTCCACTTT.

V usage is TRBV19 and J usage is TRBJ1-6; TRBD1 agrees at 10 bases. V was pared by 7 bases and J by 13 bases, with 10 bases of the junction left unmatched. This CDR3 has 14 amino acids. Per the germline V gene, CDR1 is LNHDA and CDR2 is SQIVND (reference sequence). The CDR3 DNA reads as TGTGCCAGTACCTCGGGACAGGGGCCTTGGCCCCTCCACTTT. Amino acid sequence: CASTSGQGPWPLHF.

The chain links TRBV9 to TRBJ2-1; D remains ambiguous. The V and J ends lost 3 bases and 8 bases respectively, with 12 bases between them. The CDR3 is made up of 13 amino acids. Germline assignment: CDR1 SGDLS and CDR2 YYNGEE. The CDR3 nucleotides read TGTGCCAGCAGCGCCCGAGAGTTCGATGAGCAGTTCTTC. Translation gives CASSAREFDEQFF.

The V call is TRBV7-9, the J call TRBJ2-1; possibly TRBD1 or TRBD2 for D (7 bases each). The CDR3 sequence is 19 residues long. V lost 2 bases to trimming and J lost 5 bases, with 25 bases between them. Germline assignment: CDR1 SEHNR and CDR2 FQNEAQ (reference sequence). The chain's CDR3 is CASSLNPGQHSGNNNEQFF. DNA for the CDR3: TGTGCCAGCAGCTTAAACCCGGGACAGCACAGCGGGAACAACAATGAGCAGTTCTTC.

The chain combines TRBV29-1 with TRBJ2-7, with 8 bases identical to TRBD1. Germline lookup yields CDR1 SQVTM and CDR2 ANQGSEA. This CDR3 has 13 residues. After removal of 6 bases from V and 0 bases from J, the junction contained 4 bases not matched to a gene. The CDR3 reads CSVRTGSSYEQYF. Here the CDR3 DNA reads TGCAGCGTACGGACAGGGAGCTCCTACGAGCAGTACTTC.